The rows below give T cell receptor beta chains drawn from one sample of a study of blood T cell repertoires in COVID-19. The data were produced by immunoSEQ multiplex PCR, yet TCRdb's version contains in-frame clones alone and is incomplete. The sample lists over 15,000 clones; more than 65% were seen once. Source material: peripheral blood. The receptors were sampled from a man between 65 and 85 years old with COVID-19, enrolled during active disease. The CDR3 runs from the conserved cysteine through the conserved F or W. A D gene is named only where the DNA matches it firmly. Rows give clone size only sometimes, using once, few, many, or a class for an expanded clone.

V gene	J gene	clone size	D gene	CDR3 DNA	CDR3 protein
TRBV5-4	TRBJ2-7	.	.	TGTGCCAGCAGCTTGACAGGGAGGGCGAATTGGTACGAGCAGTACTTC	CASSLTGRANWYEQYF
TRBV3-1/TRBV3-2	TRBJ2-1	.	TRBD2	TGTGCCAGCGTGAATAGCGGGGGGGCAGGCTACAATGAGCAGTTCTTC	CASVNSGGAGYNEQFF
TRBV27	TRBJ2-1	once	TRBD2	TGTGCCAGCAGACTAGCGGGGGGATACGAGCAGTTCTTC	CASRLAGGYEQFF
TRBV10-3	TRBJ2-1	large	.	TGTGCCATCAGTGAGGAGGTCAGGGTGGGGAATGAGCAGTTCTTC	CAISEEVRVGNEQFF
TRBV7-8	TRBJ1-1	.	.	TGTGCCAGCAGCTTCAGGATGATGAACACTGAAGCTTTCTTT	CASSFRMMNTEAFF
TRBV6-2/TRBV6-3	TRBJ2-7	.	.	TGTGCCAGCAGCGGACAGCTACCATACGAGCAGTACTTC	CASSGQLPYEQYF
TRBV4-1	TRBJ1-1	.	.	TGCGCCAGCAGCCGTCTGGCGAACACTGAAGCTTTCTTT	CASSRLANTEAFF
TRBV18	TRBJ1-6	.	.	TGTGCCAGCTCCCTGGGGGGAGACTCACCCCTCCACTTT	CASSLGGDSPLHF
TRBV4-3	TRBJ2-7	.	.	TGCGCCAGCAGCCAAGAAGTAGGACTCTACTACGAGCAGTACTTC	CASSQEVGLYYEQYF
TRBV11-3	TRBJ1-1	.	.	TGTGCCAGCAGCTTAGAGCAGGGTGGGGCCACTGAAGCTTTCTTT	CASSLEQGGATEAFF
TRBV19	TRBJ2-1	few	.	TGTGCCACTGGGCAGGGGCCCTACAATGAGCAGTTCTTC	CATGQGPYNEQFF
TRBV30	TRBJ2-1	once	.	TGTGCCTGGAGGGTTTCTGGCGGGGCTTACAATGAGCAGTTCTTC	CAWRVSGGAYNEQFF
TRBV29-1	TRBJ2-2	few	.	TGCAGCGTTGAGGGCAGGGTGACCGGGGAGCTGTTTTTT	CSVEGRVTGELFF
TRBV12-3/TRBV12-4	TRBJ2-7	.	TRBD1	TGTGCCAGCAGTTTGGGACAGGGACACGAGCAGTACTTC	CASSLGQGHEQYF
TRBV18	TRBJ2-7	few	.	TGTGCCAGCAGAGGACAGGGAGGGTCCTACGAGCAGTACTTC	CASRGQGGSYEQYF
TRBV7-9	TRBJ1-3	large	.	TGTGCCAGCAGCTCGCCCCAGGACAGCTTGTCAGGAAACACCATATATTTT	CASSSPQDSLSGNTIYF
TRBV27	TRBJ1-4	.	TRBD1	TGTGCCAGCAGTCCGTATACAGGGGATGAAAAACTGTTTTTT	CASSPYTGDEKLFF
TRBV7-8	TRBJ1-6	.	.	TGTGCCAGCAGCTTAGCGGGTTGGGCGTCTGGGAATTCACCCCTCCACTTT	CASSLAGWASGNSPLHF
TRBV15	TRBJ1-4	.	.	TGTGCCACCAGCAGAGACCGGGCAACTAATGAAAAACTGTTTTTT	CATSRDRATNEKLFF
TRBV5-1	TRBJ2-3	once	TRBD2	TGCGCCAGCAGCTTGGGGACTAGCGGGGGACGGACAGATACGCAGTATTTT	CASSLGTSGGRTDTQYF
TRBV4-3	TRBJ1-2	.	.	TGCGCCAGCAGCCATTACGGGGGGGAGCACACCTTC	CASSHYGGEHTF
TRBV15	TRBJ1-3	.	.	TGTGCCACCAGCAGGTATACTACCTCTGGAAACACCATATATTTT	CATSRYTTSGNTIYF
TRBV4-2	TRBJ2-7	.	.	TGTGCCAGCAGCCAAGACATCGGGGGGCGCAGGGAGCAGTACTTC	CASSQDIGGRREQYF
TRBV6-5	TRBJ2-7	.	TRBD1	TGTGCCAGCACGCGGGGACAGGACTACGAGCAGTACTTC	CASTRGQDYEQYF
TRBV19	TRBJ1-5	.	.	TGTGCCAGTAGTAAAACAGGTAATAGCAATCAGCCCCAGCATTTT	CASSKTGNSNQPQHF
TRBV5-6	TRBJ1-2	.	.	TGTGCCAGCAGCTTGGACAGCTTTAACTATGGCTACACCTTC	CASSLDSFNYGYTF
TRBV19	TRBJ1-1	few	.	TGTGCCAGTAAGGGAGACCTGGAGACAGCTTTCTTT	CASKGDLETAFF
TRBV19	TRBJ1-2	once	.	TGTGCCAGTAGTATGGCCGGGGGTGGAAAAAACTATGGCTACACCTTC	CASSMAGGGKNYGYTF
TRBV6-5	TRBJ2-7	once	.	TGTGCCAGCAGCCCCGGGTGGGGCCCCCCCTACGAGCAGTACTTC	CASSPGWGPPYEQYF
TRBV30	TRBJ2-7	once	TRBD1	TGTGCCTGGAAATCCCGGGACAGACCCTACGAGCAGTACTTC	CAWKSRDRPYEQYF
TRBV7-9	TRBJ1-6	.	.	TGTGCCAGCAGCCTTAACGGACCCCTCCACTTT	CASSLNGPLHF
TRBV29-1	TRBJ1-5	.	.	TGCAGCGTTCTCGAAGGCGGGGGGAATCAGCCCCAGCATTTT	CSVLEGGGNQPQHF
TRBV19	TRBJ2-3	.	.	TGTGCCAGTAGTTTACAGAGCACAGATACGCAGTATTTT	CASSLQSTDTQYF
TRBV24-1	TRBJ2-2	.	.	TGTGCCACCAGCGAAGGGCGGGATGTCACCGGGGAGCTGTTTTTT	CATSEGRDVTGELFF
TRBV19	TRBJ1-4	.	TRBD1	TGTGCCAGTAGTACCGGACAGGGATCCGGGGAAAAACTGTTTTTT	CASSTGQGSGEKLFF
TRBV27	TRBJ1-4	.	.	TGTGCCAGCAGTTGGCAAGGCGGGGAGGAAAAACTGTTTTTT	CASSWQGGEEKLFF
TRBV3-1/TRBV3-2	TRBJ2-7	.	.	TGTGCCAGCAGCCGTCCCCCCCCCGGCGAGCAGTACTTC	CASSRPPPGEQYF
TRBV7-6	TRBJ2-1	.	.	TGTGCCAGCAGCCCGGAGGGTGAGCAGTTCTTC	CASSPEGEQFF
TRBV9	TRBJ2-1	.	TRBD2	TGTGCCAGCAGCGTAGCTGATAGGACTAGCGGGGGGGCCTCCTACAATGAGCAGTTCTTC	CASSVADRTSGGASYNEQFF
TRBV27	TRBJ1-1	.	.	TGTGCCAGCAGTTCTGGGCGAACGGTAACTGAAGCTTTCTTT	CASSSGRTVTEAFF
TRBV7-2	TRBJ1-5	.	.	TGTGCCAGCAGCGCCTTCACAGGATCCAATCAGCCCCAGCATTTT	CASSAFTGSNQPQHF
TRBV5-8	TRBJ1-2	once	.	TGTGCCAGCATGTCCCAACTACAGGACCCTAATCGGGGCTACACCTTC	CASMSQLQDPNRGYTF
TRBV24-1	TRBJ2-5	few	.	TGTGCCACCAGTTCCATGGGGCACCAAGAGACCCAGTACTTC	CATSSMGHQETQYF
TRBV11-2	TRBJ1-1	.	.	TGTGCCAGCAGCTTAGGGCCAGTCACTGAAGCTTTCTTT	CASSLGPVTEAFF
TRBV6-2/TRBV6-3	TRBJ1-2	.	.	TGTGCCAGCAGTTCGACACCAAACTATGGCTACACCTTC	CASSSTPNYGYTF
TRBV27	TRBJ2-7	few	.	TGTGCCAGCAGTTTATACTTCTCCTACGAGCAGTACTTC	CASSLYFSYEQYF
TRBV16	TRBJ1-2	.	TRBD1	TGTGCCAGCAGCCAACCCACCGGACAGGGGAGCACCTTC	CASSQPTGQGSTF
TRBV7-2	TRBJ1-3	.	.	TGTGCCAGCAGCTTAGCCCTACAGGGTACTGGAAACACCATATATTTT	CASSLALQGTGNTIYF
TRBV3-1/TRBV3-2	TRBJ1-3	once	TRBD1	TGTGCCAGCAGCCTCCAGGGGGATGTTTTAGACACCATATATTTT	CASSLQGDVLDTIYF
TRBV6-2/TRBV6-3	TRBJ2-1	.	.	TGTGCCAGCAGTTATTTTCAGGCTGAGCAGTTCTTC	CASSYFQAEQFF
TRBV4-1	TRBJ1-2	.	TRBD1	TGCGCCAGCAGCCACCGGACAAGGACAGGGCGACTCTATGGCTACACCTTC	CASSHRTRTGRLYGYTF
TRBV28	TRBJ1-2	.	.	TGTGCCAGCAGCTATACAGGGAATGGCTACACCTTC	CASSYTGNGYTF
TRBV28	TRBJ1-2	.	.	TGTGCCAGCAGACCAGTTGGACAGCAGAACTATGGCTACACCTTC	CASRPVGQQNYGYTF
TRBV6-5	TRBJ2-7	few	.	TGTGCCAGCTCCTTTTTATACGAGCAGTACTTC	CASSFLYEQYF
TRBV10-3	TRBJ1-1	.	.	TGTGCCATCAGTGACCCCTCCTATGAAGCTTTCTTT	CAISDPSYEAFF
TRBV11-2	TRBJ2-7	once	TRBD2	TGTGCCAGCACGGGGAGCGGGGTCTACGAGCAGTACTTC	CASTGSGVYEQYF
TRBV27	TRBJ2-7	.	.	TGTGCCAGCAGTTCTTCACAGACGAGAGGGTCCTACGAGCAGTACTTC	CASSSSQTRGSYEQYF
TRBV28	TRBJ2-7	.	TRBD2	TGTGCCAGCAGTTTGTATTCTAGCGGGCACTACGAGCAGTACTTC	CASSLYSSGHYEQYF
TRBV2	TRBJ1-1	.	.	TGTGCCAGCTCTTTAAACAGGGAATGGGCTTTCTTT	CASSLNREWAFF
TRBV19	TRBJ1-1	.	TRBD1	TGTGCCAGTAGACAGGGGGACTTAATCTTGAACACTGAAGCTTTCTTT	CASRQGDLILNTEAFF